This TCR beta chain derives from a study of beta chain features in type 1 diabetes. Sequenced material consisted of expressed TCRB transcripts (all of the isolated RNA was reverse transcribed). Libraries were prepared by immunoSEQ multiplex PCR; TCRdb keeps only in-frame clonotypes and omits some of them. Seen here are about 230,000 clones, 9.6% observed once, and the top ten hold about 0.037%. Trimming shortened V by 5 bases and J by 4 bases, and 17 bases separated the two germline ends. The germline V gene encodes CDR1 LNHDA and CDR2 SQIVND (reference sequence). This CDR3 is 15 amino acids long. The V gene is TRBV19, the J gene TRBJ1-1; maybe TRBD1 (5 bases). The specimen was naive CD4+ T cells from blood. The clonotype was recovered from a woman under 30 in good health. CDR3 amino acids: CASSPPAGLVTEAFF. CDR3 DNA: TGTGCCAGTAGTCCCCCTGCAGGGCTGGTCACTGAAGCTTTCTTT.